This is a list of T cell receptor beta chains from one sample in a study of T cell responses to AZD1222 COVID-19 vaccine. Using immunoSEQ multiplex PCR, the repertoire was profiled, and TCRdb retains in-frame clones only, with some absent. Among approximately 180,000 clones, 85% to 95% were seen once, and the ten largest hold around 3.6%. The sample consisted of peripheral blood, taken 28 days after the second dose of the MenACWY control vaccine. All receptors derive from an adult who received the MenACWY meningococcal vaccine as a control. CDR3s include the opening cysteine and the closing phenylalanine or tryptophan. The D gene is left open where the match is weak. Only some rows state a clone size, as once, few, many or a class for expanded clones.

.,.,TRBV14,TRBJ2-5,13,CASSQEVLETQYF,TGTGCCAGCAGCCAAGAGGTTTTGGAGACCCAGTACTTC
.,.,TRBV7-3,TRBJ2-1,15,CASSFRPSSYNEQFF,TGTGCCAGCAGCTTCCGACCCAGCTCCTACAATGAGCAGTTCTTC
.,.,TRBV9,TRBJ1-2,15,CASSVASGSTYGYTF,TGTGCCAGCAGCGTGGCCTCGGGGTCGACCTATGGCTACACCTTC
.,.,TRBV5-4,TRBJ2-5,13,CASSLVGGETQYF,TGTGCCAGCAGCTTGGTGGGGGGTGAGACCCAGTACTTC
.,.,TRBV30,TRBJ1-6,10,CAWSKAALHF,TGTGCCTGGAGTAAGGCAGCACTCCACTTT
.,.,TRBV30,TRBJ1-4,12,CAWSGPNEKLFF,TGTGCCTGGTCAGGGCCTAATGAAAAACTGTTTTTT
.,.,TRBV7-8,TRBJ1-5,15,CASSLAVGVNQPQHF,TGTGCCAGCAGCTTAGCTGTAGGGGTCAATCAGCCCCAGCATTTT
.,.,TRBV6-2/TRBV6-3,TRBJ2-1,12,CASSFSGLEQFF,TGTGCCAGCAGTTTCTCGGGACTTGAGCAGTTCTTC
.,TRBD1,TRBV15,TRBJ1-2,22,CATSRDQRYQLREGAGVYGYTF,TGTGCCACCAGCAGAGATCAAAGGTATCAGCTCAGGGAGGGGGCAGGGGTCTATGGCTACACCTTC
.,.,TRBV4-2,TRBJ1-2,13,CASSQDQGDGYTF,TGTGCCAGCAGCCAAGACCAAGGAGATGGCTACACCTTC
.,.,TRBV3-1/TRBV3-2,TRBJ1-5,13,CASSRVPSQPQHF,TGTGCCAGCAGCCGGGTCCCCTCTCAGCCCCAGCATTTT
.,TRBD2,TRBV7-9,TRBJ2-7,15,CASSSPGLGTYEQYF,TGTGCCAGCAGCTCACCGGGACTAGGTACCTACGAGCAGTACTTC
once,.,TRBV9,TRBJ2-7,14,CASSTDPASSEQYF,TGTGCCAGCAGCACAGATCCCGCTTCGTCCGAGCAGTACTTC
.,.,TRBV28,TRBJ2-1,16,CASSVVSGQLYNEQFF,TGTGCCAGCAGTGTGGTTTCGGGCCAACTCTACAATGAGCAGTTCTTC
.,.,TRBV5-1,TRBJ2-7,16,CASSLAPPVQPYEQYF,TGCGCCAGCAGCTTGGCTCCTCCGGTACAGCCCTACGAGCAGTACTTC
.,TRBD1,TRBV29-1,TRBJ1-1,16,CSVVGTGGWDFTEAFF,TGCAGCGTTGTTGGGACAGGGGGTTGGGACTTCACTGAAGCTTTCTTT
.,.,TRBV6-2/TRBV6-3,TRBJ2-2,14,CASSRDVFTGELFF,TGTGCCAGCAGTCGGGACGTATTCACCGGGGAGCTGTTTTTT
.,TRBD1,TRBV27,TRBJ1-5,18,CASSSFWGQGTSNQPQHF,TGTGCCAGCAGTTCCTTCTGGGGACAGGGTACGAGCAATCAGCCCCAGCATTTT
.,TRBD2,TRBV5-1,TRBJ2-7,18,CASSLESSGRITSYEQYF,TGCGCCAGCAGCTTGGAGTCTAGCGGGAGGATTACCTCCTACGAGCAGTACTTC
.,.,TRBV4-3,TRBJ2-7,15,CASSQDRQGSREQYF,TGCGCCAGCAGCCAAGATAGGCAGGGGTCGCGCGAGCAGTACTTC
.,TRBD2,TRBV9,TRBJ2-1,16,CASSAEAGGYYNEQFF,TGTGCCAGCAGCGCGGAAGCGGGAGGGTACTACAATGAGCAGTTCTTC
.,.,TRBV20-1,TRBJ2-1,12,CSASTGYNEQFF,TGCAGTGCTAGTACAGGATACAATGAGCAGTTCTTC
few,.,TRBV6-1,TRBJ2-1,13,CASSEYRGNEQFF,TGTGCCAGCAGTGAATATCGGGGAAATGAGCAGTTCTTC
.,TRBD1,TRBV6-5,TRBJ1-1,13,CASSLQGESEAFF,TGTGCCAGCAGTCTACAGGGGGAGTCTGAAGCTTTCTTT
.,.,TRBV5-1,TRBJ2-7,12,CASSFPGIEQYF,TGCGCCAGCAGCTTCCCAGGGATCGAGCAGTACTTC
.,.,TRBV7-2,TRBJ1-2,11,CASSLMDGYTF,TGTGCCAGCAGCTTAATGGATGGCTACACCTTC
.,TRBD1,TRBV11-2,TRBJ2-5,15,CASSLVRGRQETQYF,TGTGCCAGCAGCTTAGTTAGGGGGCGCCAAGAGACCCAGTACTTC
few,.,TRBV18,TRBJ1-5,15,CASSPPGAGNQPQHF,TGTGCCAGCTCACCACCGGGGGCGGGGAATCAGCCCCAGCATTTT
.,TRBD2,TRBV7-2,TRBJ2-1,17,CASSWTSAGSSYNEQFF,TGTGCCAGCAGCTGGACTAGCGCGGGGAGCTCCTACAATGAGCAGTTCTTC
.,.,TRBV6-1,TRBJ2-3,14,CASSEALIGDTQYF,TGTGCCAGCAGTGAAGCGTTGATTGGGGATACGCAGTATTTT
few,.,TRBV28,TRBJ1-4,15,CASRPPGGTNEKLFF,TGTGCCAGCCGGCCCCCCGGGGGAACTAATGAAAAACTGTTTTTT
once,.,TRBV28,TRBJ1-4,14,CASSLGRSGTELFF,TGTGCCAGCAGTTTAGGGAGGTCGGGGACGGAACTGTTTTTT
.,.,TRBV4-1,TRBJ2-7,15,CASSQESTQLGEQYF,TGCGCCAGCAGCCAAGAAAGTACCCAACTAGGTGAGCAGTACTTC
once,TRBD1,TRBV11-3,TRBJ2-4,15,CASSLVGTEGNIQYF,TGTGCCAGCAGCTTAGTGGGGACAGAGGGAAACATTCAGTACTTC
.,TRBD2,TRBV6-2/TRBV6-3,TRBJ2-5,15,CASSFTRTRGETQYF,TGTGCCAGCAGTTTCACTCGGACTAGAGGGGAGACCCAGTACTTC
.,.,TRBV18,TRBJ1-1,14,CASLELLGDTEAFF,TGTGCCAGTTTAGAATTGTTGGGGGACACTGAAGCTTTCTTT
.,.,TRBV7-2,TRBJ1-5,15,CASSPHGSGNQPQHF,TGTGCCAGCAGCCCCCACGGGTCCGGCAATCAGCCCCAGCATTTT
.,.,TRBV9,TRBJ2-2,13,CASSPPNTGELFF,TGTGCCAGCAGCCCTCCGAACACCGGGGAGCTGTTTTTT
.,.,TRBV11-2,TRBJ1-4,15,CASSSGWANNEKLFF,TGTGCCAGCAGCTCCGGCTGGGCGAATAATGAAAAACTGTTTTTT